This T cell receptor (beta chain) appears in the sequencing data of a study of OX40 agonist ivuxolimab in advanced cancers. This clone was recorded once. Antigen: not known. This CDR3 spans 12 amino acids. Trimming removed 4 bases from V and 8 bases from J, with 11 bases in between. Germline lookup yields CDR1 MNHEY and CDR2 SVGAGI. Blood got drawn at baseline, again on cycle 4 day 1, and then on cycle 7 day 1. Data came from immunoSEQ multiplex PCR; TCRdb stores just in-frame clones and leaves some out. Of fewer than 65,000 clones in the sample, more than 80% are singletons; the top ten hold approximately 2%. Findings and caveats of the study: Among T cells, CD8+ cells averaged more expanded clones than CD4+ cells.

The input for sequencing was CD4+ or CD8+ T cells sorted from blood, taken in a trial of the OX40 agonist ivuxolimab. The chain couples TRBV6-5 to TRBJ1-1, with a possible D match to TRBD1 (5 bases). This clonotype was sampled from an adult with an advanced solid tumor such as melanoma, head and neck, liver or kidney cancer. CDR3 nucleotides: TGTGCCAGCAGTTCCCCAGGGCGGGAAGCTTTCTTT. Translated: CASSSPGREAFF.